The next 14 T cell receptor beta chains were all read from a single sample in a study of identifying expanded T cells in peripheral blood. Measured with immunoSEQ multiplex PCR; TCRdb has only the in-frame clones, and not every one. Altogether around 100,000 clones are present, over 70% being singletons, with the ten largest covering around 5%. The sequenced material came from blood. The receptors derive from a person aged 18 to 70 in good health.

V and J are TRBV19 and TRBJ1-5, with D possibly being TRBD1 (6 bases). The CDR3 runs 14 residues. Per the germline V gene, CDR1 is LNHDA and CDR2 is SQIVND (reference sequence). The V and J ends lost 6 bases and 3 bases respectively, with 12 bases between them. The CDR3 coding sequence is TGTGCCAGTAGGGGGGGGCCGGACAATCAGCCCCAGCATTTT. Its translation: CASRGGPDNQPQHF.

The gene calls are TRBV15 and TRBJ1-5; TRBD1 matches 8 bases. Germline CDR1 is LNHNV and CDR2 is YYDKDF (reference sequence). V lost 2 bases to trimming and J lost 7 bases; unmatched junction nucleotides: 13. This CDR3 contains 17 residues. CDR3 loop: CATSRHQVDRVGQPQHF. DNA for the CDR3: TGTGCCACCAGCAGACACCAGGTGGACAGGGTCGGACAGCCCCAGCATTTT.

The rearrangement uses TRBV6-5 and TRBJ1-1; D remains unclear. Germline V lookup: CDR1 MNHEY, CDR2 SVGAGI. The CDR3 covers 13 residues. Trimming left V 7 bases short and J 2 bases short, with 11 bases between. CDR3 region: CASTRFKNTEAFF. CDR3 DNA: TGTGCCAGCACCAGGTTTAAAAACACTGAAGCTTTCTTT.

This CDR3 reads CSARDQNSYEQYF. CDR3 DNA sequence: TGCAGCGCCCGGGACCAGAACTCCTACGAGCAGTACTTC. The chain combines TRBV29-1 with TRBJ2-7; tentatively, D is TRBD1 or TRBD2 (5 bases each). The CDR3 totals 13 residues. The ends were cut back, 7 bases at V and 0 bases at J, with 13 bases in the middle. Germline V gene lookup returns CDR1 SQVTM and CDR2 ANQGSEA.

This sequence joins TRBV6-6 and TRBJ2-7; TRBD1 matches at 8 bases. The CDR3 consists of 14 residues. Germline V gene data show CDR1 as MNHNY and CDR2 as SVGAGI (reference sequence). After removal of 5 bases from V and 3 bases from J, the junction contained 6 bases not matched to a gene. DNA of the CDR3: TGTGCCAGCAGTCCGACAGGGGATGGCTACGAGCAGTACTTC. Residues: CASSPTGDGYEQYF.

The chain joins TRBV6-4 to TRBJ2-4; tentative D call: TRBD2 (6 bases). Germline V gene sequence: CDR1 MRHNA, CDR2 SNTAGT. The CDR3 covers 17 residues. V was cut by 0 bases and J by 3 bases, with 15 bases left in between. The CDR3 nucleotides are TGTGCCAGCAGTGACTCTTTAGGAGGGCCTGGCAAAAACATTCAGTACTTC. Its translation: CASSDSLGGPGKNIQYF.

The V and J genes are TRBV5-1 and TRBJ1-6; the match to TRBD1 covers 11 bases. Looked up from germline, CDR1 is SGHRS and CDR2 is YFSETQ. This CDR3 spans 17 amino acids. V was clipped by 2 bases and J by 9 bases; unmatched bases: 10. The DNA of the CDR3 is TGCGCCAGCAGCTTTAATGGACAGGGGGCTGTAGGTTCACCCCTCCACTTT. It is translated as CASSFNGQGAVGSPLHF.

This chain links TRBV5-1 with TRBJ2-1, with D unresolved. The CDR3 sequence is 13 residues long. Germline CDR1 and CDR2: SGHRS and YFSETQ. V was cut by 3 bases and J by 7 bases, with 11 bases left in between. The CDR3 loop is CASSSHQRNEQFF. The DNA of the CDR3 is TGCGCCAGCAGCTCTCATCAGAGAAATGAGCAGTTCTTC.

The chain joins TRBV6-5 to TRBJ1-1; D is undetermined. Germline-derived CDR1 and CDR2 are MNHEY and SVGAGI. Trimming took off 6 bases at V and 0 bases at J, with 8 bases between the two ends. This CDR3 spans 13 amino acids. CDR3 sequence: CASRKVLNTEAFF. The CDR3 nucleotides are TGTGCCAGCAGAAAGGTTTTGAACACTGAAGCTTTCTTT.

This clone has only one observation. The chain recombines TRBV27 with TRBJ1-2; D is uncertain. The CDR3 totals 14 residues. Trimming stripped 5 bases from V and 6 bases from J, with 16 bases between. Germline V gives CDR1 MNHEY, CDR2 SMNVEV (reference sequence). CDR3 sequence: CASSRGYGGNGYTF. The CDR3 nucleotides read TGTGCCAGCAGTCGCGGATACGGCGGGAATGGCTACACCTTC.

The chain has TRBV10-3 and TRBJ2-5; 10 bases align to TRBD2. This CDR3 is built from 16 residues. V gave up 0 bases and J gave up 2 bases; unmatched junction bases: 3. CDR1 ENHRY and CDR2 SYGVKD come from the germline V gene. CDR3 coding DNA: TGTGCCATCAGTGAGTCGCAGCGGGGGGGACAAGAGACCCAGTACTTC. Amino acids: CAISESQRGGQETQYF.

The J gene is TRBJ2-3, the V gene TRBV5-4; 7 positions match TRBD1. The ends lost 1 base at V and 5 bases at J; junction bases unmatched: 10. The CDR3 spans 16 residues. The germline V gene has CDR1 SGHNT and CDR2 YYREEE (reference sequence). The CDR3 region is CASSLRGRGLEDTQYF. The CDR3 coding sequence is TGTGCCAGCAGCTTGCGTGGTAGGGGGCTCGAAGATACGCAGTATTTT.

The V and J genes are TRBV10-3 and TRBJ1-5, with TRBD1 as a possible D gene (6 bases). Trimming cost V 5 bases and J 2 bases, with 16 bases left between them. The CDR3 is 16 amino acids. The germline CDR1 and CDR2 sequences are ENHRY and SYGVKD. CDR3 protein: CAISREGGRGNQPQHF. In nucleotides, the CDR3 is TGTGCCATCAGTCGTGAGGGGGGCAGAGGCAATCAGCCCCAGCATTTT.

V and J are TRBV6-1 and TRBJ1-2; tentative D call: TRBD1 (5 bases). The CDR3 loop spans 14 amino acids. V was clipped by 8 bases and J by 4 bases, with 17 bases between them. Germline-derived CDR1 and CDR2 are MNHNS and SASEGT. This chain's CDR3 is CASDPTGGTYGYTF. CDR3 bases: TGTGCCAGCGACCCAACGGGGGGGACCTATGGCTACACCTTC.